Shown below are 13 T cell receptor beta chains from a single sample sequenced in a study of T cell repertoires in cytomegalovirus infection. TCRdb reanalysed the reads using MiXCR and keeps one entry per CDR3 protein. The repertoire includes under 850,000 distinct CDR3 sequences, less than 40% of them detected once, and roughly 2.8% sits in the top ten. The sample consisted of PBMCs. The receptor source for this set is a human donor in good health (CMV status not recorded). Some clones in this sample may be carry-over from other donors' samples.

The chain has TRBV7-9 and TRBJ1-1; D is perhaps TRBD1 (6 bases). CDR3 length: 14 residues. Per the germline V gene, CDR1 is SEHNR and CDR2 is FQNEAQ (reference sequence). Trimming stripped 6 bases from V and 4 bases from J, with 15 bases between. The CDR3 nucleotides read TGTGCCAGCAGGGAACAGGGATTCGGCACTGAAGCTTTCTTT. Translating it yields CASREQGFGTEAFF.

There are a few counts of this clonotype. The rearrangement links TRBV7-6 to TRBJ1-2; maybe TRBD1 (5 bases). The ends were cut back, 1 base at V and 5 bases at J, with 14 bases in the middle. Germline CDR1 SGHVS, CDR2 FNYEAQ. The CDR3 sequence is 15 residues long. CDR3 bases: TGTGCCAGCAGCTTAGGGGACCCACGAGAATATGGCTACACCTTC. Amino acid sequence: CASSLGDPREYGYTF.

Ten or more counts support this clonotype. V usage is TRBV7-2 and J usage is TRBJ2-7; D remains unclear. CDR3 length: 14 amino acids. From germline, CDR1 is SGHTA and CDR2 FQGNSA. V shed 5 bases and J shed 4 bases, with 15 bases lying between them. In DNA form, the CDR3 reads TGTGCCAGCAGCCCCCCGGAGCCTCCATACGAGCAGTACTTC. It codes for CASSPPEPPYEQYF. The full variable domain, completed using reference TRBV7-2 and TRBJ2-7, is GAGVSQSPSNKVTEKGKDVELRCDPISGHTALYWYRQSLGQGLEFLIYFQGNSAPDKSGLPSDRFSAERTGGSVSTLTIQRTQQEDSAVYLCASSPPEPPYEQYFGPGTRLTVT.

This clonotype was seen repeatedly, ten times or more. The chain combines TRBV7-8 with TRBJ1-1, with D possibly TRBD1 on 5 matching bases. V was trimmed by 4 bases and J by 0 bases, leaving 9 bases between them. The CDR3 totals 14 residues. Germline V gene lookup returns CDR1 SGHVS and CDR2 FQNEAQ. The CDR3 here is CASSYDRLNTEAFF. The CDR3 nucleotides read TGTGCCAGCAGCTATGACAGACTGAACACTGAAGCTTTCTTT.

Comment on this clonotype: One end of the junction is discordant with germline, which a read error may explain. This chain connects TRBV7-2 to TRBJ1-1; TRBD1 matches 7 bases. The CDR3 is 15 residues long. Germline V gene sequence: CDR1 SGHTA, CDR2 FQGNSA. CDR3 sequence reads: CASSLVTGLNTEALF. Here the CDR3 DNA reads TGTGCCAGCAGCTTAGTGACAGGGTTGAACACTGAAGCTTTATTT.

This clonotype was seen a handful of times. This rearrangement joins TRBV5-1 to TRBJ2-1; perhaps TRBD1 as D (5 bases). The CDR3 is 15 residues long. Germline V CDR1 and CDR2: SGHRS, YFSETQ. The V gene lost 0 bases and the J gene lost 5 bases, with 12 bases spanning the gap. CDR3 DNA sequence: TGCGCCAGCAGCTTGGAATTCCAGGGCCACAATGAGCAGTTCTTC. This codes for CASSLEFQGHNEQFF.

Only a few counts were recorded for this clonotype. CDR3 bases: TGTGCCATCAGTGAGTGGGAGGGGAACACTGAAGCTTTCTTT. Translation gives CAISEWEGNTEAFF. V gene TRBV10-3 combines with J gene TRBJ1-1; D gene unclear. The V gene's germline CDR1 is ENHRY and CDR2 SYGVKD. The CDR3 length is 14 residues. Trimming took 1 base from V and 1 from J, leaving 7 bases between them.

Many counts were recorded for this clonotype. Here the CDR3 DNA reads TGTGCCAGCAGCTTTAGCGGGAGGGGAGGAGATACGCAGTATTTT. It specifies CASSFSGRGGDTQYF. J is TRBJ2-3 and V is TRBV7-2, with 11 bases fitting TRBD2. Germline loops: CDR1 SGHTA, CDR2 FQGNSA. CDR3 length: 15 amino acids. V dropped 3 bases and J dropped 5; count of bases not matched to a gene: 4.

The chain employs TRBV7-8 and TRBJ2-1; D gene unclear. Trimming stripped 5 bases from V and 5 bases from J, with 7 bases between. The CDR3 is 12 residues long. The germline gives CDR1 SGHVS, CDR2 FQNEAQ. CDR3 bases: TGTGCCAGCAGCCAACATGACAATGAGCAGTTCTTC. Amino acid sequence: CASSQHDNEQFF.

This clonotype has ten or more counts. The V gene is TRBV12-3 or TRBV12-4, the J gene TRBJ1-1; D not resolved. The CDR3 is made up of 14 amino acids. The V gene lost 3 bases and the J gene lost 2 bases, with 10 bases spanning the gap. CDR3 amino acids: CASSFRNDNTEAFF. For the CDR3, the DNA is TGTGCCAGCAGTTTTCGCAACGACAACACTGAAGCTTTCTTT.

This clonotype was recorded only once. The chain joins TRBV20-1 to TRBJ1-2, with TRBD1 as a possible D gene (5 bases). This CDR3 comprises 13 residues. Germline assignment: CDR1 DFQATT and CDR2 SNEGSKA (reference sequence). The ends were cut back, 3 bases at V and 3 bases at J, with 11 bases in the middle. CDR3 sequence: CSASRGGDYGYTF. The CDR3 DNA reads as TGCAGTGCTAGCCGGGGGGGTGACTATGGCTACACCTTC.

This clonotype was recorded at least ten times. The V call is TRBV7-2, the J call TRBJ1-1; D is unresolved. Germline V gene lookup returns CDR1 SGHTA and CDR2 FQGNSA. The CDR3 is 16 amino acids. V was shortened by 1 base and J by 0 bases, with 12 bases between the two germline ends. The CDR3 spells CASSLGVPGLNTEAFF. The CDR3 DNA reads as TGTGCCAGCAGCTTAGGGGTTCCGGGGTTGAACACTGAAGCTTTCTTT.

The CDR3 is CASSLGTGVMNTEAFF. CDR3 nucleotides: TGTGCCAGCAGCCTGGGGACAGGGGTCATGAACACTGAAGCTTTCTTT. This chain connects TRBV5-6 to TRBJ1-1; 10 bases are a match to TRBD1. CDR3 size: 16 residues. The trim removed 4 bases at V and 0 bases at J, leaving 6 bases unmatched. In germline, CDR1 is SGHDT, CDR2 YYEEEE.